The text below deals with one TCR beta chain. Isolation of PBMCs was performed on 8.5 to 10 ml fresh peripheral blood. The record originates from a study of T cells in Graves' hyperthyroidism and ophthalmopathy. CDR1 SEHNR and CDR2 FQNEAQ come from the germline V gene (reference sequence). There are 16 residues in the CDR3. Trimming removed 0 bases from V and 5 bases from J, with 13 bases in between. TCR beta CDR3 sequences were amplified from RNA transcripts. The primer set for the first-round RT-PCR of the TCR CDR3 was HTBI. Each CDR3 protein is one row after TCRdb ran MiXCR on the multiplex PCR reads. Of fewer than 700,000 distinct CDR3 sequences listed, about a sixth were seen once; the top ten hold approximately 16%.

Source material: blood. The sequence was obtained from a woman aged 18-29 years with Graves' ophthalmopathy. The V gene is TRBV7-9, the J gene TRBJ2-2; a possible D gene is TRBD2 (7 bases). The CDR3, as DNA: TGTGCCAGCAGCTTAGCTGGGGGGGCCGGAACCGGGGAGCTGTTTTTT. It encodes CASSLAGGAGTGELFF.